What follows is one T cell receptor beta chain and its context. Its antigen remains unknown. In germline, CDR1 is GTSNPN, CDR2 SVGIG (reference sequence). This CDR3 is built from 14 residues. The J segment lost 0 bases and the V segment lost 3 bases, leaving 4 bases of the junction unmatched. The data belong to a study of CXCR4 blockade with PD-1 therapy in pancreatic cancer. General study points: Convergent selection by common tumor antigens was suggested by nucleotide rearrangement counts.

Only in-frame clones appear in the TCRdb table, and some are missing; sequencing was by immunoSEQ multiplex PCR. The table lists some 8,000 clones, roughly 55% of them singletons. V is TRBV30 and J is TRBJ1-2; TRBD1 agrees at 7 bases. Sequencing input: tumor tissue. The sequence was obtained from a human donor with pancreatic ductal adenocarcinoma. CDR3 in DNA: TGTGCCTGGAGAGGAGACAGGGCTAACTATGGCTACACCTTC. It yields the protein CAWRGDRANYGYTF. Variable domain in full (rest from reference TRBV30 and TRBJ1-2): SQTIHQWPATLVQPVGSPLSLECTVEGTSNPNLYWYRQAAGRGLQLLFYSVGIGQISSEVPQNLSASRPQDRQFILSSKKLLLSDSGFYLCAWRGDRANYGYTFGSGTRLTVV.